This T cell receptor (beta chain) was recovered during a study of blood T cell repertoires in COVID-19 (TCRdb year 2020). For context, the study as a whole: Collaborator samples came from the United States, Italy and Spain and covered acute and convalescent phases of COVID-19. The repertoires were released in a freely available public database meant as a resource for research on the immune response to SARS-CoV-2. Sample metadata almost always included a de-identified subject ID, COVID-19 status, age in years and sex. The prospective study material was composed of cDNA or gDNA derived from T cells, B-cell-depleted T cells, or PBMCs. HLA class I and class II types, where available, came from metadata supplied by the sample provider rather than from assay-based typing. Subjects who had been exposed to COVID-19, were actively infected with it, or had recovered from it provided the deeply sampled blood TCRbeta repertoires that made up the dataset. Samples came from the ongoing ImmuneRACE study (first 160 participants) plus 1,254 subjects from 6 global collaborators.

Regarding this clone: Its antigen is not yet known. It has no much larger one-base neighbor in the sample; base qualities were not kept.

Collaborating institutions collected whole blood in K2EDTA tubes following their own protocols. For TCRbeta analysis, collaborators shipped samples as frozen whole blood, isolated PBMCs, or DNA extracted from either of those sample types. V is shortened by 0 bases, J by 0 bases, and the region joining them spans 6 bases. The CDR3 contains 14 residues, cysteine and phenylalanine counted. Only CDR3 DNA remains: 42 bases, in frame from the first base. Taken from the germline V gene, the CDR1 and CDR2 loops are SGHRS and YFSETQ. TCRbeta CDR3 regions were amplified from genomic DNA by means of the immunoSEQ Assay, a bias-controlled multiplex PCR. In the source study's methods: The number of nucleated cells in each sample was estimated by amplification of reference gene primers within the assay. Sequence reads were collapsed and filtered to measure the absolute abundance of every unique TCRbeta CDR3 rearrangement. For each sample, productive Simpson clonality was calculated by taking the square root of Simpson's diversity index across productive rearrangements. This immuneACCESS table, as held by TCRdb, lists in-frame sequences with V and J called but not all clones. Of the missing ones, under half trace to an unresolved V gene in checked studies; the others have no known cause. The DNA gave D and trimming, while V, J and clone size come from that table. This sample is represented by about 74,000 clones; roughly 84% of them were singletons. Clones ranked in the top ten supply more than 2.5% of the sample.

What the work shows at the level of the full study, not this receptor alone: Clinical and demographic metadata were provided uncurated, with the amount varying by source and participant.

The chain is made from TRBV5-1 and TRBJ1-1; the D gene is not confidently resolved. The sample was peripheral blood. This receptor was obtained from a man aged 70-80 years with active or convalescent COVID-19. For the CDR3, the sequence is CASSLDVVNTEAFF. Read as DNA, the sequence is TGCGCCAGCAGCTTGGATGTAGTGAACACTGAAGCTTTCTTT.